The 20 T cell receptor beta chains in this list originate from one sample, sequenced in a study of T cell clonotyping in hematopoietic cell transplantation. The repertoire was sequenced with immunoSEQ multiplex PCR; TCRdb's copy has only in-frame clones and lacks some. The sample yields approximately 20,000 clones, roughly 80% seen once. The sample comprised peripheral blood mononuclear cells. All receptors come from a man aged 60 to 69 in good health. Some clones in this sample may be carry-over from other donors' samples.

The rearrangement links TRBV7-2 to TRBJ1-5; D unresolved. The V gene lost 0 bases and the J gene lost 4 bases, with 7 bases spanning the gap. Germline V CDR1 and CDR2: SGHTA, FQGNSA. The CDR3 is made up of 14 amino acids. The CDR3 sequence: CASSLAARNQPQHF. CDR3 nucleotide sequence: TGTGCCAGCAGCTTAGCTGCCAGAAATCAGCCCCAGCATTTT.

This chain connects TRBV7-2 to TRBJ2-2; D ambiguous. V lost 3 bases to trimming and J lost 7 bases, with 0 bases between them. This CDR3 contains 10 residues. Germline V gives CDR1 SGHTA, CDR2 FQGNSA. Here the CDR3 DNA reads TGTGCCAGCAGCTTCGGGGAGCTGTTTTTT. Protein sequence: CASSFGELFF.

This clone was counted a single time. This chain uses TRBV6-5 with TRBJ2-7; D unresolved. CDR3 size: 14 residues. Per the germline V gene, CDR1 is MNHEY and CDR2 is SVGAGI. The germline V and J ends were trimmed by 2 bases and 0 bases, with 8 bases remaining between them. This CDR3 is CASSYRVYSYEQYF. The CDR3 DNA reads TGTGCCAGCAGTTACAGGGTTTACTCCTACGAGCAGTACTTC.

This chain links TRBV30 with TRBJ1-1, with a tentative D call TRBD1 (5 bases). The CDR3 is 11 amino acids. V was cut by 0 bases and J by 8 bases, with 7 bases left in between. Looked up from germline, CDR1 is GTSNPN and CDR2 is SVGIG (reference sequence). The CDR3 coding sequence is TGTGCCTGGAGTGTATCAGGGGAAGCTTTCTTT. Translation gives CAWSVSGEAFF.

This sequence joins TRBV4-3 and TRBJ2-5; 8 positions match TRBD2. Germline V CDR1 and CDR2: LGHNA, YSLEER. J gave up 1 base and V 0 bases, and 13 bases lay outside the gene matches. CDR3 length equals 19 residues. CDR3 loop: CASSQDLHRTGTSQETQYF. CDR3 nucleotide sequence: TGCGCCAGCAGCCAAGACCTTCACCGAACCGGGACTAGCCAAGAGACCCAGTACTTC.

The V and J genes are TRBV6-1 and TRBJ2-7; the D gene could be TRBD1 or TRBD2 (5 bases each). The CDR3 has 15 amino acids. Germline V gene lookup returns CDR1 MNHNS and CDR2 SASEGT. Trimming took 2 bases from V and 2 from J, leaving 13 bases between them. The CDR3 DNA reads TGTGCCAGCAGTGAAACCGGGACCCAACCCTACGAGCAGTACTTC. Protein product: CASSETGTQPYEQYF.

This chain joins TRBV6-5 and TRBJ2-1; D call uncertain. V lost 0 bases and J 8 bases, leaving 11 bases between the germline ends. The CDR3 is 14 amino acids. Germline V lookup: CDR1 MNHEY, CDR2 SVGAGI. The CDR3 here is CASSYSTKTDEQFF. For the CDR3, the DNA is TGTGCCAGCAGTTACTCAACGAAAACCGATGAGCAGTTCTTC.

The V gene is TRBV11-2, the J gene TRBJ1-3, with TRBD1 identical over 8 bases. CDR1 is SGHAT and CDR2 is FQNNGV in the germline V gene. Trimming removed 5 bases from V and 0 bases from J; junction bases left unmatched: 6. CDR3 length equals 16 residues. CDR3 nucleotides: TGTGCCAGCAGCCAGACAGGGGAAAGCTCTGGAAACACCATATATTTT. It yields the protein CASSQTGESSGNTIYF.

The chain couples TRBV11-2 to TRBJ2-7; 10 bases are shared with TRBD1. The CDR3 totals 15 residues. Germline trimming cut 0 bases from V and 5 bases from J; bases unmatched to any gene: 4. Germline V gene data show CDR1 as SGHAT and CDR2 as FQNNGV. CDR3 residues: CASSLDRQGANEQYF. The CDR3 coding sequence is TGTGCCAGCAGCTTAGACCGACAGGGGGCGAACGAGCAGTACTTC.

V usage is TRBV28 and J usage is TRBJ2-4, with 8 bases fitting TRBD2. The length of the CDR3 is 18 residues. The J segment lost 1 base and the V segment lost 6 bases, leaving 14 bases of the junction unmatched. From germline, CDR1 is MDHEN and CDR2 SYDVKM. CDR3 sequence: CASRPPGTSTLAKNIQYF. The CDR3 DNA is TGTGCCAGCAGACCCCCCGGGACTAGTACGCTGGCCAAAAACATTCAGTACTTC.

The chain carries TRBV9 and TRBJ1-6; tentatively, D is TRBD1 (5 bases). V lost 2 bases to trimming and J lost 11 bases, with 11 bases between them. The CDR3 sequence is 13 residues long. Germline CDR1 is SGDLS and CDR2 is YYNGEE. The CDR3 here is CASSVGTEPPLHF. In nucleotides, the CDR3 is TGTGCCAGCAGCGTGGGGACGGAGCCACCCCTCCACTTT.

This chain links TRBV28 with TRBJ2-7; 7 bases align to TRBD1. With V trimmed by 2 bases and J by 5 bases, 6 bases remained unmatched. The CDR3 is 14 residues long. From germline, CDR1 is MDHEN and CDR2 SYDVKM. CDR3 sequence (DNA): TGTGCCAGCAGTTTAAGCAGGGGGTTGGACGAGCAGTACTTC. This encodes CASSLSRGLDEQYF.

This chain links TRBV29-1 with TRBJ2-3, with D unclear. The CDR3 extends over 10 amino acids. Germline assignment: CDR1 SQVTM and CDR2 ANQGSEA. Trimming took 7 bases from V and 7 from J, leaving 9 bases between them. The CDR3 loop reads CSAEDYTQYF. CDR3 DNA: TGCAGCGCCGAGGATTATACGCAGTATTTT.

This clone was counted once. The V gene is TRBV7-2, the J gene TRBJ2-7, with D maybe TRBD2 (5 bases). Trimming cost V 2 bases and J 7 bases, with 12 bases left between them. Looked up from germline, CDR1 is SGHTA and CDR2 is FQGNSA. This CDR3 has 13 residues. This chain's CDR3 is CASSLRLAGEQYF. DNA of the CDR3: TGTGCCAGCAGCTTACGGCTAGCTGGTGAGCAGTACTTC.

The chain carries TRBV28 and TRBJ1-5, with D perhaps TRBD1 (6 bases). The CDR3 is 16 residues long. Germline V gives CDR1 MDHEN, CDR2 SYDVKM. V was clipped by 2 bases and J by 1 base, with 12 bases between them. Here the CDR3 reads CASSLPTGSSNQPQHF. Written as DNA, the CDR3 is TGTGCCAGCAGTTTACCGACAGGTTCAAGCAATCAGCCCCAGCATTTT.

The gene calls are TRBV19 and TRBJ1-2; tentative D call: TRBD1 (5 bases). V gave up 9 bases and J gave up 4 bases, with 12 bases separating them. Germline loops: CDR1 LNHDA, CDR2 SQIVND (reference sequence). CDR3 length: 12 amino acids. CDR3 nucleotides: TGTGCCAGCAGCGACAGAATCTATGGCTACACCTTC. Protein: CASSDRIYGYTF.

The gene calls are TRBV29-1 and TRBJ1-2; 11 nucleotides align to TRBD1. The CDR3 is 11 residues long. Trimming at V came to 6 bases and at J to 8 bases, leaving 2 bases not matched to a gene. Germline V lookup: CDR1 SQVTM, CDR2 ANQGSEA. CDR3 coding DNA: TGCAGCGTAGGGACAGGGGGAGGCTACACCTTC. Its translation is CSVGTGGGYTF.

V is TRBV7-9 and J is TRBJ1-2, with a tentative D call TRBD1 (5 bases). The CDR3 length is 14 residues. CDR1 and CDR2 (germline): SEHNR, FQNEAQ (reference sequence). V lost 2 bases to trimming and J lost 6 bases, with 13 bases between them. The CDR3 reads CASSLTGGSDGYTF. The DNA of the CDR3 is TGTGCCAGCAGCTTAACCGGGGGAAGCGATGGCTACACCTTC.

This clone was detected a few times. The chain couples TRBV9 to TRBJ2-2; unclear D gene. The germline V gene encodes CDR1 SGDLS and CDR2 YYNGEE. V was clipped by 0 bases and J by 1 base, with 7 bases between them. This CDR3 comprises 15 residues. Written as DNA, the CDR3 is TGTGCCAGCAGCGTAGGGTCAGGGAACACCGGGGAGCTGTTTTTT. It encodes CASSVGSGNTGELFF. The full variable domain, completed using reference TRBV9 and TRBJ2-2, is DSGVTQTPKHLITATGQRVTLRCSPRSGDLSVYWYQQSLDQGLQFLIQYYNGEERAKGNILERFSAQQFPDLHSELNLSSLELGDSALYFCASSVGSGNTGELFFGEGSRLTVL.

The CDR3 protein is CASSFPGNEQFF. The CDR3 DNA sequence: TGCGCCAGCAGCTTCCCAGGCAATGAGCAGTTCTTC. The V call is TRBV5-1, the J call TRBJ2-1; D is ambiguous. Germline CDR1 is SGHRS and CDR2 is YFSETQ. This CDR3 is 12 amino acids long. Trimming cost V 2 bases and J 6 bases, with 6 bases left between them.